Below, one T cell receptor (beta chain) is given with its context. The data were taken from a study of blood T cell repertoires in COVID-19. This CDR3 region has 14 residues. J gave up 2 bases and V 7 bases, and 4 bases lay outside the gene matches. The germline gives CDR1 LNHDA, CDR2 SQIVND (reference sequence). Measured with immunoSEQ multiplex PCR; TCRdb has only the in-frame clones, and not every one. The profile covers 200,000 or so clones, with around 88% appearing a single time and 2.5% taken by the ten largest. The material sequenced was PBMCs or T cells enriched from blood (not recorded which). V and J are TRBV19 and TRBJ1-2, with 10 nucleotides matching TRBD1. The TCR comes from a woman in her forties with acute COVID-19. CDR3 residues: CASMRGQGNYGYTF. The DNA for the CDR3 is TGTGCCAGTATGCGGGGACAGGGGAACTATGGCTACACCTTC.